A selection of T cell receptor beta chains follows, all from one sample in a study of OX40 agonist ivuxolimab in advanced cancers. Assay: immunoSEQ multiplex PCR; the TCRdb copy retains only in-frame clones and omits some. Of roughly 50,000 clones in the sample, approximately 86% were seen once. This specimen consisted of CD4+ or CD8+ T cells sorted from blood, obtained in a trial of the OX40 agonist ivuxolimab. These TCRs come from an adult with an advanced solid tumor such as melanoma, head and neck, liver or kidney cancer. CDR3s include the opening cysteine and the closing phenylalanine or tryptophan. Each record gives: V gene, D gene, clone size, J gene, CDR3 protein, CDR3 DNA. The D gene is left open where the match is weak. A row's size may be missing; if present it is once, few, many or a size class.

TRBV5-4,-,-,TRBJ2-1,CASSGGLAESNEQFF,TGTGCCAGCAGCGGTGGCCTAGCCGAAAGCAATGAGCAGTTCTTC
TRBV28,-,-,TRBJ2-2,CASTSEAANTGELFF,TGTGCCAGCACCAGTGAGGCAGCCAACACCGGGGAGCTGTTTTTT
TRBV5-4,-,-,TRBJ2-2,CASSSGTYNTGELFF,TGTGCCAGCAGCTCCGGGACTTACAACACCGGGGAGCTGTTTTTT
TRBV4-1,-,few,TRBJ1-2,CASSLGAMGYTF,TGCGCCAGCAGCCTAGGGGCAATGGGCTACACCTTC
TRBV10-2,-,once,TRBJ1-5,CASSVGSGNQPQHF,TGCGCCAGCAGTGTGGGATCGGGCAATCAGCCCCAGCATTTT
TRBV4-1,-,-,TRBJ2-1,CASSLSHNEQFF,TGCGCCAGCAGCCTTAGCCACAATGAGCAGTTCTTC
TRBV19,TRBD1,-,TRBJ2-5,CASSIVHGTGEETQYF,TGTGCCAGTAGTATAGTGCATGGGACAGGGGAAGAGACCCAGTACTTC
TRBV7-2,-,-,TRBJ1-1,CASSLVRGKTEAFF,TGTGCCAGCAGCTTGGTCAGGGGTAAGACTGAAGCTTTCTTT
TRBV7-9,-,-,TRBJ2-1,CASSLDFSSYNEQFF,TGTGCCAGCAGCTTAGACTTCAGCTCCTACAATGAGCAGTTCTTC
TRBV7-3,TRBD1,-,TRBJ2-7,CASSLKQGARYEQYF,TGTGCCAGCAGTCTGAAACAGGGGGCTCGCTACGAGCAGTACTTC
TRBV19,TRBD1,-,TRBJ2-1,CASSMSDRGLYNEQFF,TGTGCCAGTAGTATGTCGGACAGGGGGCTGTACAATGAGCAGTTCTTC
TRBV6-5,TRBD1,-,TRBJ1-2,CASSYRQGNYGYTF,TGTGCCAGCAGTTACAGACAGGGGAACTATGGCTACACCTTC
TRBV7-8,-,-,TRBJ2-1,CASSDRTSMSYNEQFF,TGTGCCAGCAGCGACCGGACATCGATGTCCTACAATGAGCAGTTCTTC
TRBV7-2,-,-,TRBJ1-1,CASSLFPGVEAFF,TGTGCCAGCAGCTTATTCCCTGGGGTAGAAGCTTTCTTT
TRBV7-8,TRBD1,-,TRBJ2-1,CASSAWDRGDEQFF,TGTGCCAGCAGCGCCTGGGACAGGGGGGATGAGCAGTTCTTC
TRBV4-3,TRBD1,-,TRBJ1-2,CASSQESGTGDLFNYGYTF,TGCGCCAGCAGCCAAGAATCCGGGACAGGGGACCTATTTAACTATGGCTACACCTTC
TRBV27,-,-,TRBJ1-5,CASGQPQHF,TGTGCCAGCGGTCAGCCCCAGCATTTT
TRBV5-4,-,-,TRBJ2-3,CASSLWRSTDTQYF,TGTGCCAGCAGCTTGTGGCGGAGCACAGATACGCAGTATTTT
TRBV29-1,-,-,TRBJ2-3,CSVARGRSDTQYF,TGCAGCGTTGCTAGGGGGAGGTCAGATACGCAGTATTTT
TRBV6-6,TRBD1,-,TRBJ1-2,CASSVSGTGTYGYTF,TGTGCCAGCAGTGTCTCCGGGACAGGGACCTATGGCTACACCTTC
TRBV25-1,-,once,TRBJ1-4,CASSPDGRAFGEKLFF,TGTGCCAGCAGCCCTGACGGGAGGGCCTTTGGCGAAAAACTGTTTTTT
TRBV5-6,-,-,TRBJ1-5,CASSYRDGYNQPQHF,TGTGCCAGCAGCTATAGGGACGGGTACAATCAGCCCCAGCATTTT
TRBV6-6,-,-,TRBJ1-1,CASKSPAVNTEAFF,TGTGCCAGCAAATCTCCGGCGGTGAACACTGAAGCTTTCTTT
TRBV7-8,TRBD1,few,TRBJ2-7,CASSAGGHATYEQYF,TGTGCCAGCAGCGCAGGGGGACACGCGACCTACGAGCAGTACTTC
TRBV7-9,-,-,TRBJ2-3,CASSLSPHPLYF,TGTGCCAGCAGCTTATCTCCCCATCCCCTATATTTT
TRBV19,TRBD2,once,TRBJ2-7,CASSLLAGPYEQYF,TGTGCCAGTAGTTTACTAGCGGGGCCTTACGAGCAGTACTTC